This passage covers 9 T cell receptor beta chains from one sample sequenced in a study of T cells after yellow fever vaccination. One entry per CDR3 protein, called by TCRdb with MiXCR from the 5' RACE reads. The profile covers some 670,000 distinct CDR3 sequences, with more than 9% appearing a single time and 15% taken by the ten largest. This material consisted of PBMCs, taken on the day of the yellow fever booster vaccination. The receptors here all came from a man in his thirties or forties who received the YFV17D yellow fever vaccine.

Regarding this clonotype: This clone may be a read error of a much larger clone one base away. The chain has TRBV27 and TRBJ2-3; D not resolved. V lost 1 base, J lost 1 base, and 6 bases lay in between. CDR1 MNHEY and CDR2 SMNVEV come from the germline V gene (reference sequence). The CDR3 loop spans 14 amino acids. This CDR3 is CASSLFQGTDTQYF. The CDR3 bases are TGTGCCAGCAGTTTATTCCAGGGCACAGATACGCAGTATTTT.

This chain uses TRBV7-9 with TRBJ2-5, with 7 bases fitting TRBD2. The CDR3 covers 17 residues. Germline lookup yields CDR1 SEHNR and CDR2 FQNEAQ (reference sequence). J lost 2 bases, V lost 0 bases, and 9 bases had no gene match. The CDR3 region is CASSLAAGAGSQETQYF. DNA for the CDR3: TGTGCCAGCAGCTTAGCGGCGGGAGCGGGTAGTCAAGAGACCCAGTACTTC.

The CDR3 protein is CSARRGSMNTEAFF. DNA of the CDR3: TGCAGTGCTAGGAGGGGCTCCATGAACACTGAAGCTTTCTTT. The chain combines TRBV20-1 with TRBJ1-1; D perhaps matches TRBD1 (5 bases). The CDR3 length is 14 residues. The V gene lost 3 bases and the J gene lost 0 bases, with 11 bases spanning the gap. The V gene's germline CDR1 is DFQATT and CDR2 SNEGSKA (reference sequence).

This clonotype was counted a few times. This sequence joins TRBV11-2 and TRBJ1-1; no clear D gene. The germline V gene has CDR1 SGHAT and CDR2 FQNNGV. The V gene lost 2 bases and the J gene lost 2 bases, with 12 bases spanning the gap. The CDR3 length is 15 residues. The chain's CDR3 is CASSLPDPVNTEAFF. CDR3 sequence (DNA): TGTGCCAGCAGCTTACCCGACCCCGTTAACACTGAAGCTTTCTTT.

This clonotype has at least ten counts. The chain is built from TRBV10-3 and TRBJ1-5, with 7 nucleotides matching TRBD1. Germline-derived CDR1 and CDR2 are ENHRY and SYGVKD. The length of the CDR3 is 14 residues. The J segment lost 3 bases and the V segment lost 4 bases, leaving 3 bases of the junction unmatched. CDR3 protein: CAISGGQPNQPQHF. The CDR3 DNA is TGTGCCATCAGTGGGGGACAGCCCAATCAGCCCCAGCATTTT.

This clonotype came up a few times. This sequence joins TRBV12-3 or TRBV12-4 and TRBJ2-3; D may be TRBD2 (6 bases). The CDR3 runs 15 residues. V was pared by 4 bases and J by 2 bases, with 13 bases between. CDR3 nucleotide sequence: TGTGCCAGCAGTTCCAGCCGGGACTTCACAGATACGCAGTATTTT. Residues: CASSSSRDFTDTQYF.

This chain joins TRBV7-9 and TRBJ1-1; 8 nucleotides align to TRBD1. V lost 5 bases to trimming and J lost 1 base; unmatched junction nucleotides: 6. The germline V gene has CDR1 SEHNR and CDR2 FQNEAQ (reference sequence). CDR3 length: 15 amino acids. This chain's CDR3 is CASSPWDRRNTEAFF. The CDR3 DNA is TGTGCCAGCAGCCCTTGGGACAGGAGGAACACTGAAGCTTTCTTT.

In this sample, this clonotype turned up a few times. V usage is TRBV9 and J usage is TRBJ2-7; 10 bases line up with TRBD2. The V segment lost 5 bases and the J segment 5 bases; nucleotides outside the gene matches: 7. This CDR3 has 14 amino acids. From germline, CDR1 is SGDLS and CDR2 YYNGEE. In DNA, the CDR3 is TGTGCCAGCAGTTCAAGCGGGAGGGCCGACGAGCAGTACTTC. Translated, it gives CASSSSGRADEQYF.

The chain links TRBV4-3 to TRBJ2-3, with D perhaps matching TRBD1 or TRBD2 (6 bases each). The CDR3 covers 15 residues. Germline lookup yields CDR1 LGHNA and CDR2 YSLEER. V dropped 4 bases and J dropped 4 bases, with 15 bases sitting between them. Written as DNA, the CDR3 is TGCGCCAGCAGCCTCCTGGGGGGCCGCGCAGATACGCAGTATTTT. Translating gives CASSLLGGRADTQYF.